Below, 30 T cell receptor beta chains from the same sample are listed, as sequenced in a study of long-term antiretroviral therapy in people with HIV. This was the immunoSEQ v3.0 assay at survey level. Only in-frame clones appear in the TCRdb table, and some are missing; sequencing was by immunoSEQ multiplex PCR. The table shows about 28,000 clones, with 93% occurring only once. The sample consisted of unsorted PBMCs, taken 6.2 years after starting antiretroviral therapy. Every receptor here comes from a man aged 40-50 years with HIV.

This chain links TRBV6-1 with TRBJ1-5; no clear D gene. The CDR3 consists of 15 residues. V was pared by 4 bases and J by 3 bases, with 13 bases between. Per germline, CDR1 MNHNS and CDR2 SASEGT. The CDR3 region has the DNA TGTGCCAGCAGTGGCTTAGGCAACCTCAATCAGCCCCAGCATTTT. This codes for CASSGLGNLNQPQHF.

This chain joins TRBV9 and TRBJ2-1, with D perhaps TRBD2 (6 bases). Germline CDR1 is SGDLS and CDR2 is YYNGEE. Trimming took 7 bases from V and 0 from J, leaving 14 bases between them. The CDR3 loop spans 15 amino acids. CDR3 region: CASSDRESSYNEQFF. In DNA form, the CDR3 reads TGTGCCAGCTCCGACCGGGAGAGCTCCTACAATGAGCAGTTCTTC. Full variable domain (rest looked up from reference TRBV9 and TRBJ2-1): DSGVTQTPKHLITATGQRVTLRCSPRSGDLSVYWYQQSLDQGLQFLIQYYNGEERAKGNILERFSAQQFPDLHSELNLSSLELGDSALYFCASSDRESSYNEQFFGPGTRLTVL.

The rearrangement uses TRBV28 and TRBJ2-7, with 9 bases matching TRBD1. The CDR3 length is 14 residues. The trim removed 9 bases at V and 4 bases at J, leaving 10 bases unmatched. Germline CDR1 is MDHEN and CDR2 is SYDVKM. In nucleotides, the CDR3 is TGTGCCAGTACATCCGGGACAGGGTATTACGAGCAGTACTTC. Translating gives CASTSGTGYYEQYF.

This chain links TRBV14 with TRBJ2-1; no reliable D call. Looked up from germline, CDR1 is SGHDN and CDR2 is FVKESK. Trimming removed 0 bases at V and 3 bases at J, with 9 bases between. The CDR3 is 15 residues long. CDR3: CASSQDLLGYNEQFF. The DNA for the CDR3 is TGTGCCAGCAGCCAAGATCTTTTGGGCTACAATGAGCAGTTCTTC.

The V and J genes are TRBV15 and TRBJ2-2, with D possibly being TRBD2 (5 bases). Germline CDR1 and CDR2: LNHNV and YYDKDF (reference sequence). Trimming cost V 1 base and J 3 bases, with 9 bases left between them. The CDR3 has 15 amino acids. CDR3 DNA: TGTGCCACCAGCAGAGGGGCAGCGGACACCGGGGAGCTGTTTTTT. Translation: CATSRGAADTGELFF.

The chain carries TRBV2 and TRBJ2-7; D is perhaps TRBD1 or TRBD2 (5 bases each). Per the germline V gene, CDR1 is SNHLY and CDR2 is FYNNEI. The CDR3 spans 13 residues. The V end was cut by 11 bases, the J end by 9 bases, with 23 bases between. CDR3 residues: CAGISGTPSGQYF. As DNA, the CDR3 is TGTGCCGGAATATCCGGGACCCCCTCGGGGCAGTACTTC.

The gene calls are TRBV19 and TRBJ1-2; D is undetermined. Germline values: CDR1 LNHDA, CDR2 SQIVND (reference sequence). The CDR3 runs to 16 residues. The V gene lost 8 bases and the J gene lost 8 bases, with 27 bases spanning the gap. For the CDR3, the DNA is TGTGCCAGTTCTAGAGTTGGTTCTTTGGATAGAGTAGGCTACACCTTC. Encoded protein: CASSRVGSLDRVGYTF.

The gene calls are TRBV10-1 and TRBJ1-1; TRBD1 might be the D (5 bases). V was pared by 4 bases and J by 1 base, with 10 bases between. The CDR3 runs 14 residues. The germline CDR1 and CDR2 sequences are WNHNN and SYGVQD (reference sequence). The chain's CDR3 is CASSAIGQNTEAFF. As DNA, the CDR3 is TGCGCCAGCAGTGCGATAGGACAGAACACTGAAGCTTTCTTT.

The V call is TRBV11-3, the J call TRBJ2-3, with 7 nucleotides matching TRBD1. Per the germline V gene, CDR1 is SGHNT and CDR2 is YENEEA. CDR3 size: 16 residues. V was clipped by 4 bases and J by 2 bases; unmatched bases: 9. CDR3 sequence: CASSSPGTENTDTQYF. CDR3 in DNA: TGTGCCAGCAGCTCGCCCGGGACAGAAAACACAGATACGCAGTATTTT. Supplemented by reference TRBV11-3 and TRBJ2-3, the full variable domain reads EAGVVQSPRYKIIEKKQPVAFWCNPISGHNTLYWYLQNLGQGPELLIRYENEEAVDDSQLPKDRFSAERLKGVDSTLKIQPAELGDSAVYLCASSSPGTENTDTQYFGPGTRLTVL.

The rearrangement links TRBV7-6 to TRBJ2-1; 10 positions match TRBD2. The germline V gene encodes CDR1 SGHVS and CDR2 FNYEAQ. The CDR3 totals 12 residues. The ends lost 5 bases at V and 16 bases at J; junction bases unmatched: 8. CDR3 region: CASSPISGGFFF. The DNA of the CDR3 is TGTGCCAGCAGCCCCATTAGCGGGGGGTTCTTCTTC.

The J gene is TRBJ1-1, the V gene TRBV7-9; TRBD1 matches at 7 bases. The length of the CDR3 is 14 residues. The germline CDR1 and CDR2 sequences are SEHNR and FQNEAQ (reference sequence). Trimming took 6 bases from V and 0 from J; bases not matched to a gene: 4. CDR3: CASRKGQLNTEAFF. CDR3 coding DNA: TGTGCCAGCAGAAAGGGACAGCTGAACACTGAAGCTTTCTTT. Variable domain in full (rest from reference TRBV7-9 and TRBJ1-1): DTGVSQNPRHKITKRGQNVTFRCDPISEHNRLYWYRQTLGQGPEFLTYFQNEAQLEKSRLLSDRFSAERPKGSFSTLEIQRTEQGDSAMYLCASRKGQLNTEAFFGQGTRLTVV.

This chain connects TRBV5-4 to TRBJ2-5, with 8 bases matching TRBD2. Per germline, CDR1 SGHNT and CDR2 YYREEE (reference sequence). CDR3 length: 14 amino acids. J gave up 1 base and V 5 bases, and 4 bases lay outside the gene matches. CDR3 residues: CASRTTSGQETQYF. The CDR3, as DNA: TGTGCCAGCAGGACTACTAGCGGCCAAGAGACCCAGTACTTC.

The V call is TRBV9, the J call TRBJ2-5, with 16 nucleotides matching TRBD2. This CDR3 is 17 amino acids long. J was trimmed by 4 bases and V by 4 bases; bases with no gene match: 7. The germline gives CDR1 SGDLS, CDR2 YYNGEE. This chain's CDR3 is CASSTGTSGRGAETQYF. As DNA, the CDR3 is TGTGCCAGCAGCACGGGGACTAGCGGGAGGGGGGCAGAGACCCAGTACTTC.

The chain recombines TRBV4-2 with TRBJ2-1, with a possible D match to TRBD2 (6 bases). Trimming took 1 base from V and 15 from J, leaving 19 bases between them. The CDR3 spans 14 residues. Germline V lookup: CDR1 LGHNA, CDR2 YNFKEQ. The CDR3 region is CASSQGAAGTSLFF. The CDR3 DNA reads TGTGCCAGCAGCCAAGGTGCCGCCGGGACTTCTCTGTTCTTC.

This clone was observed once. The J gene is TRBJ2-7, the V gene TRBV29-1; D might be TRBD1 (6 bases). Germline CDR1 SQVTM, CDR2 ANQGSEA. The germline V and J ends were trimmed by 4 bases and 4 bases, with 11 bases remaining between them. This CDR3 region has 12 residues. The CDR3: CSVVRGTYEQYF. The DNA for the CDR3 is TGCAGCGTTGTTAGGGGGACGTACGAGCAGTACTTC.

CDR3 region: CASSLVTVTGSGANVLTF. The CDR3 DNA sequence: TGCGCCAGCAGCTTGGTTACGGTGACGGGGTCTGGGGCCAACGTCCTGACTTTC. The rearrangement joins TRBV5-1 to TRBJ2-6; a possible D gene is TRBD2 (5 bases). Looked up from germline, CDR1 is SGHRS and CDR2 is YFSETQ. The CDR3 totals 18 residues. V lost 0 bases and J lost 1, with 14 bases in between.

The chain uses TRBV15 and TRBJ1-2; D uncertain. Trimming removed 5 bases at V and 4 bases at J, with 17 bases between. The germline V gene has CDR1 LNHNV and CDR2 YYDKDF (reference sequence). The CDR3 has 15 residues. DNA for the CDR3: TGTGCCACCAGCCAAAACGGTCCTTCCCCCTATGGCTACACCTTC. Translating gives CATSQNGPSPYGYTF.

The chain couples TRBV7-2 to TRBJ2-7; 7 bases are a match to TRBD2. Trimming took 1 base from V and 2 from J; bases not matched to a gene: 5. The CDR3 has 15 amino acids. Germline loops: CDR1 SGHTA, CDR2 FQGNSA. In DNA form, the CDR3 reads TGTGCCAGCAGCTTAGGGCTAGCGGTAACCTACGAGCAGTACTTC. This translates into CASSLGLAVTYEQYF. Using reference TRBV7-2 and TRBJ2-7 for the parts outside the CDR3, the full variable domain is GAGVSQSPSNKVTEKGKDVELRCDPISGHTALYWYRQSLGQGLEFLIYFQGNSAPDKSGLPSDRFSAERTGGSVSTLTIQRTQQEDSAVYLCASSLGLAVTYEQYFGPGTRLTVT.

This rearrangement joins TRBV5-1 to TRBJ1-5; D remains ambiguous. CDR3 length: 13 amino acids. V lost 0 bases and J lost 2, with 3 bases in between. The germline gives CDR1 SGHRS, CDR2 YFSETQ. The DNA of the CDR3 is TGCGCCAGCAGCTTGGCAGGCAATCAGCCCCAGCATTTT. Its translation is CASSLAGNQPQHF.

This clone has only one observation. CDR3 in DNA: TGTGCCAGCAGCTTAACCCCCGGACAGGCCACGAACGCAGCTTTCTTT. Residues: CASSLTPGQATNAAFF. V and J are TRBV5-4 and TRBJ1-1; TRBD1 matches 7 bases. The CDR3 totals 16 residues. The trim removed 2 bases at V and 10 bases at J, leaving 17 bases unmatched. Per the germline V gene, CDR1 is SGHNT and CDR2 is YYREEE (reference sequence). The full variable domain, with the rest looked up from reference TRBV5-4 and TRBJ1-1, is ETGVTQSPTHLIKTRGQQVTLRCSSQSGHNTVSWYQQALGQGPQFIFQYYREEENGRGNFPPRFSGLQFPNYSSELNVNALELDDSALYLCASSLTPGQATNAAFFGQGTRLTVV.

This clone has a single count. This chain links TRBV2 with TRBJ2-2; D perhaps matches TRBD1 (6 bases). The CDR3 is 13 amino acids. From germline, CDR1 is SNHLY and CDR2 FYNNEI. V was pared by 6 bases and J by 4 bases, with 9 bases between. CDR3 bases: TGTGCCAGCAGACTGGACAGCACCGGGGAGCTGTTTTTT. Protein sequence: CASRLDSTGELFF.

The V gene is TRBV9, the J gene TRBJ1-5; 8 nucleotides agree with TRBD1. The CDR3 contains 15 residues. Germline V gene lookup returns CDR1 SGDLS and CDR2 YYNGEE. V lost 4 bases, J lost 4 bases, and 7 bases stayed unmatched. The CDR3 loop reads CASSLGQATNQPQHF. In DNA, the CDR3 is TGTGCCAGCAGCCTGGGACAGGCGACAAATCAGCCCCAGCATTTT. The entire variable domain, with the rest obtained from reference TRBV9 and TRBJ1-5, is as follows: DSGVTQTPKHLITATGQRVTLRCSPRSGDLSVYWYQQSLDQGLQFLIQYYNGEERAKGNILERFSAQQFPDLHSELNLSSLELGDSALYFCASSLGQATNQPQHFGDGTRLSIL.

The chain uses TRBV6-5 and TRBJ2-5, with D tentatively TRBD2 (5 bases). The V gene lost 8 bases and the J gene lost 4 bases, with 17 bases spanning the gap. This CDR3 contains 14 residues. CDR1 and CDR2 (germline): MNHEY, SVGAGI. Here the CDR3 reads CASAPGGVLETQYF. As DNA, the CDR3 is TGTGCCAGCGCCCCTGGAGGAGTCTTAGAGACCCAGTACTTC.

The rearrangement joins TRBV6-6 to TRBJ2-7, with D unresolved. The CDR3 has 12 residues. V lost 1 base to trimming and J lost 6 bases, with 7 bases between them. Looked up from germline, CDR1 is MNHNY and CDR2 is SVGAGI (reference sequence). The CDR3 reads CASSYFVSEQYF. CDR3 in DNA: TGTGCCAGCAGTTACTTTGTTTCCGAGCAGTACTTC.

This clone showed up just once. This chain links TRBV29-1 with TRBJ2-7; the D gene is possibly TRBD2 (6 bases). Germline V gene data show CDR1 as SQVTM and CDR2 as ANQGSEA. The CDR3 spans 13 residues. Trimming stripped 6 bases from V and 7 bases from J, with 19 bases between. The CDR3 protein is CSVTAGTPKEQYF. In DNA, the CDR3 is TGCAGCGTCACCGCCGGGACTCCAAAAGAGCAGTACTTC.

The chain is built from TRBV4-1 and TRBJ2-7; D perhaps matches TRBD2 (6 bases). Germline assignment: CDR1 MGHRA and CDR2 YSYEKL. The CDR3 loop spans 16 amino acids. The germline V and J ends were trimmed by 4 bases and 4 bases, with 20 bases remaining between them. The CDR3 protein is CASSPQDGGFGYEQYF. The DNA for the CDR3 is TGCGCCAGCAGCCCTCAAGATGGAGGGTTTGGATACGAGCAGTACTTC.

The genes are TRBV19 and TRBJ2-7, with a tentative D call TRBD2 (5 bases). The length of the CDR3 is 13 residues. CDR1 is LNHDA and CDR2 is SQIVND in the germline V gene (reference sequence). Trimming cost V 3 bases and J 3 bases, with 9 bases left between them. This CDR3 reads CASSIPGIYEQYF. CDR3 DNA sequence: TGTGCCAGTAGTATTCCGGGGATCTACGAGCAGTACTTC.

The rearrangement links TRBV10-2 to TRBJ2-1; D unresolved. The V and J ends lost 6 bases and 8 bases respectively, with 14 bases between them. Germline values: CDR1 WSHSY, CDR2 SAAADI. This CDR3 is built from 13 residues. The CDR3 DNA sequence: TGCGCCAGCAGAGCAGGATCCATCTATGAGCAGTTCTTC. It encodes CASRAGSIYEQFF.

This clone was detected once. The V gene is TRBV6-5, the J gene TRBJ1-1; 8 bases are a match to TRBD1. The junction had 11 bases not matched to a gene; V was cut back by 9 bases and J by 5 bases. The germline V gene has CDR1 MNHEY and CDR2 SVGAGI. The CDR3 consists of 14 residues. The CDR3 coding sequence is TGTGCCAGTTTCCTCCAGGGGGCGGCGACTGAAGCTTTCTTT. Translation gives CASFLQGAATEAFF.

This clone was observed a handful of times. The V gene is TRBV7-9, the J gene TRBJ2-5; the D gene could be TRBD1 or TRBD2 (6 bases each). CDR1 SEHNR and CDR2 FQNEAQ come from the germline V gene (reference sequence). V lost 2 bases and J 4 bases, leaving 11 bases between the germline ends. The CDR3 runs to 14 residues. CDR3 coding DNA: TGTGCCAGCAGCTTAAGGGGGAGGCCAGAGACCCAGTACTTC. Protein: CASSLRGRPETQYF.